This TCR beta chain was recovered during a study of cytomegalovirus exposure and HLA in healthy donors. The PCR made use of 60 Vbeta and 13 Jbeta primers. TCRdb keeps only in-frame clones here, not all; method: immunoSEQ multiplex PCR. This sample yields about 140,000 clones, of which roughly two thirds are seen a single time; 1.3% belongs to the top ten. It was healthy bone marrow donors who served as donors. Germline V gene sequence: CDR1 MDHEN, CDR2 SYDVKM. The trim removed 8 bases at V and 6 bases at J, leaving 11 bases unmatched. The CDR3 runs to 15 residues. The chain employs TRBV28 and TRBJ1-5; TRBD1 aligns across 9 bases. The clonotype comes from a woman aged 40 to 50 in good health and CMV-seronegative. Material for sequencing was PBMCs. CDR3 nucleotide sequence: TGTGCCAGCGACTCCCTAACAGGGGGCGTTCAGCCCCAGCATTTT. It encodes CASDSLTGGVQPQHF.